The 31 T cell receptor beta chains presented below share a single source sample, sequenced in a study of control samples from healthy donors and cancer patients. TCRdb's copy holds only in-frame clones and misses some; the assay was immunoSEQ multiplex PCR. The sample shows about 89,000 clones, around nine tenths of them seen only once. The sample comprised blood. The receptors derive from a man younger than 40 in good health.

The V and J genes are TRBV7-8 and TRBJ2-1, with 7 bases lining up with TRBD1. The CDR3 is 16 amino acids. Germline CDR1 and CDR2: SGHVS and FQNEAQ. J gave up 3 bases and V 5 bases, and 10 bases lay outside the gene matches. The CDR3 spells CASSPPGTEIYNEQFF. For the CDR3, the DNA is TGTGCCAGCAGCCCCCCCGGGACAGAAATCTACAATGAGCAGTTCTTC.

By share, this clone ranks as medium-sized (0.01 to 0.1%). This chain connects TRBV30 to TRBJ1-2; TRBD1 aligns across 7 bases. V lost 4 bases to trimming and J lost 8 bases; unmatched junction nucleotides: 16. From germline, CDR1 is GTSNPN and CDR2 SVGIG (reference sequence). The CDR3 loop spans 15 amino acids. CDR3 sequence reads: CAWIKGGALIGGYTF. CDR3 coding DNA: TGTGCCTGGATTAAAGGGGGCGCCTTAATTGGAGGCTACACCTTC.

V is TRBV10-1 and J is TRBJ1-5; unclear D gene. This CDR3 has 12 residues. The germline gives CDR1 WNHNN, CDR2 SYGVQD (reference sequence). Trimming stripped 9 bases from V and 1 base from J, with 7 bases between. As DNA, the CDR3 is TGCGCCAGGCGGGGAAGCAATCAGCCCCAGCATTTT. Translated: CARRGSNQPQHF.

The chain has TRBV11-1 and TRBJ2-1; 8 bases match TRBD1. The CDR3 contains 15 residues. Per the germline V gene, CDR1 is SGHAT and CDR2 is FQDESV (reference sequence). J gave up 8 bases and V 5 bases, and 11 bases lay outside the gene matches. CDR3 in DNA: TGTGCCAGCAGCCCTACTGACAGGGGTTGGGATGAGCAGTTCTTC. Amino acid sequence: CASSPTDRGWDEQFF.

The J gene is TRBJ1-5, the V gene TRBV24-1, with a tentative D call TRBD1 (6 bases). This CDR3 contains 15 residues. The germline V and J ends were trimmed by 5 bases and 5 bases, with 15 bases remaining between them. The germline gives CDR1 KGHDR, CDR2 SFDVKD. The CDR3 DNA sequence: TGTGCCACCAGTGGGGCCCGCCCAGGGGATCAGCCCCAGCATTTT. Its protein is CATSGARPGDQPQHF.

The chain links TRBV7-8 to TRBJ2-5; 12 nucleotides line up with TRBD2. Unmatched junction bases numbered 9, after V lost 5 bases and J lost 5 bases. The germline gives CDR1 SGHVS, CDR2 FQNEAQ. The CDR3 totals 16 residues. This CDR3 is CASSSRLAGVIETQYF. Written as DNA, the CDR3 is TGTGCCAGCAGCAGCCGACTAGCGGGGGTCATCGAGACCCAGTACTTC.

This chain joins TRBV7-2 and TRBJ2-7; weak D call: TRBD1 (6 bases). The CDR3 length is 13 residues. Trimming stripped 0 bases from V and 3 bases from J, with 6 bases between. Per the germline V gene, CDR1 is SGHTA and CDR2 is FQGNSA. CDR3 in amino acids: CASSLAQGYEQYV. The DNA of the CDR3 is TGTGCCAGCAGCTTAGCACAGGGCTACGAGCAGTACGTC.

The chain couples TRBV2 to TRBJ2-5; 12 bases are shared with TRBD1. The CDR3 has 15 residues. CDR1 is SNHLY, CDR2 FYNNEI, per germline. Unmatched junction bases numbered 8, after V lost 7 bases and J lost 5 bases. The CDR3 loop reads CASNPGQGAWETQYF. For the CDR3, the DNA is TGTGCCAGCAACCCGGGACAGGGGGCATGGGAGACCCAGTACTTC.

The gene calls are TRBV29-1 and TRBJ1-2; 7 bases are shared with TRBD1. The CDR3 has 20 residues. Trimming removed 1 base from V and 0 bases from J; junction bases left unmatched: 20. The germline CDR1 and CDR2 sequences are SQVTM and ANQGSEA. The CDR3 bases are TGCAGCGTTGAAGGATTTGTGAATGGGGACAGCCTTTTAGCTAACTATGGCTACACCTTC. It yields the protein CSVEGFVNGDSLLANYGYTF.

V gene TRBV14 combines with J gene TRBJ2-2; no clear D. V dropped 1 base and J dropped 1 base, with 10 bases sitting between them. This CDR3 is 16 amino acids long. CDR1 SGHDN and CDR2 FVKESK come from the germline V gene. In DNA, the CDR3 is TGTGCCAGCAGCCAAGGCCCCCCAGGGAACACCGGGGAGCTGTTTTTT. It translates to CASSQGPPGNTGELFF.

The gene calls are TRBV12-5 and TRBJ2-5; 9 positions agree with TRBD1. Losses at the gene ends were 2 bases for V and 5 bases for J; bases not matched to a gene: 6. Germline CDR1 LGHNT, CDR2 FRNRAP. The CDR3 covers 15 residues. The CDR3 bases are TGTGCTAGTGGTTTGTTAACAGGGGGCGAGGAGACCCAGTACTTC. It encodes CASGLLTGGEETQYF.

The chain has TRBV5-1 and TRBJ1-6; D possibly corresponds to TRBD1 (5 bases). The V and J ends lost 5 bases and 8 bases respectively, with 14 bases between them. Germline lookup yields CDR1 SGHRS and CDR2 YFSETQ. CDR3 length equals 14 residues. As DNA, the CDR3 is TGCGCCAGCAGGGGAGGAGGGGACGATTCACCCCTCCACTTT. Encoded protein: CASRGGGDDSPLHF.

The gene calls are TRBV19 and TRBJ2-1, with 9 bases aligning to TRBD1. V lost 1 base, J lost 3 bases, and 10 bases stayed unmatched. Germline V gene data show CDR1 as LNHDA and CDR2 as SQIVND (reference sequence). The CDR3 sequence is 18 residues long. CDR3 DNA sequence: TGTGCCAGTAGTATAGTAAGGTTCGGACAGGGGCTCTACAATGAGCAGTTCTTC. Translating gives CASSIVRFGQGLYNEQFF. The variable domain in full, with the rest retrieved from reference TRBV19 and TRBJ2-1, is DGGITQSPKYLFRKEGQNVTLSCEQNLNHDAMYWYRQDPGQGLRLIYYSQIVNDFQKGDIAEGYSVSREKKESFPLTVTSAQKNPTAFYLCASSIVRFGQGLYNEQFFGPGTRLTVL.

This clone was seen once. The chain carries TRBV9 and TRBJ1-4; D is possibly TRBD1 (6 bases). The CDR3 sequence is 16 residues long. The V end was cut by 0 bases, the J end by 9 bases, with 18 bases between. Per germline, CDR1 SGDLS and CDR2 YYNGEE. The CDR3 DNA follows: TGTGCCAGCAGCGTAGGATTGTCGGGGGCAGACAAAAAACTGTTTTTT. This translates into CASSVGLSGADKKLFF.

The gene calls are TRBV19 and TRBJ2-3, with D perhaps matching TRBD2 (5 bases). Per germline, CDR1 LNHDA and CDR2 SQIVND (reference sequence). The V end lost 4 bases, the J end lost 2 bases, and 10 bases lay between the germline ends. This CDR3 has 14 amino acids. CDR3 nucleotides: TGTGCCAGTAGTAATGGCGGGTTCACAGATACGCAGTATTTT. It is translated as CASSNGGFTDTQYF.

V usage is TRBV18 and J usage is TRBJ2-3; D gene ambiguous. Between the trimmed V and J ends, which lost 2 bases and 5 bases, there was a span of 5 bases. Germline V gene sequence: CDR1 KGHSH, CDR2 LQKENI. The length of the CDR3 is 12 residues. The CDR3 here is CASSPKRDTQYF. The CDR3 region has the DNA TGTGCCAGCTCACCAAAGAGAGATACGCAGTATTTT.

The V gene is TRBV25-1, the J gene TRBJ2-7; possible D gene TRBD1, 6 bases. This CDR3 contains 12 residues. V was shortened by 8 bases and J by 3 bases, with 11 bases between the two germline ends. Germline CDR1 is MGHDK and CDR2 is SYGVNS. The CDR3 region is CASGEGGYEQYF. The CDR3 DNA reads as TGTGCCAGCGGCGAAGGGGGCTACGAGCAGTACTTC.

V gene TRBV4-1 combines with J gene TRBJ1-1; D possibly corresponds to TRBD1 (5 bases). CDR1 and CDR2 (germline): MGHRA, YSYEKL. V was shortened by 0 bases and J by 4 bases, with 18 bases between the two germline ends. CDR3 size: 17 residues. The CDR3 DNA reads TGCGCCAGCAGCCAAGATGAGGGGATAATCGACGGCACTGAAGCTTTCTTT. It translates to CASSQDEGIIDGTEAFF.

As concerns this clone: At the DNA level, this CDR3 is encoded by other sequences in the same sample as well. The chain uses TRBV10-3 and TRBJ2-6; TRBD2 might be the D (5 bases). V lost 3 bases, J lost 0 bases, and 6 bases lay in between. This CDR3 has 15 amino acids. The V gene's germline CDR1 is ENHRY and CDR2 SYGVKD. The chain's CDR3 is CAISDGGSGANVLTF. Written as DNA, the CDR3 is TGTGCCATCAGTGACGGAGGCTCTGGGGCCAACGTCCTGACTTTC.

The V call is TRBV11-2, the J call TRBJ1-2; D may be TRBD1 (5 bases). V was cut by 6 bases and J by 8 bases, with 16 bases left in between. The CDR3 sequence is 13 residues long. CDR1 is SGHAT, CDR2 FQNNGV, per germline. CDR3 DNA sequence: TGTGCCAGCAGTCCGGGACGCATCGGCGGCTACACCTTC. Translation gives CASSPGRIGGYTF.

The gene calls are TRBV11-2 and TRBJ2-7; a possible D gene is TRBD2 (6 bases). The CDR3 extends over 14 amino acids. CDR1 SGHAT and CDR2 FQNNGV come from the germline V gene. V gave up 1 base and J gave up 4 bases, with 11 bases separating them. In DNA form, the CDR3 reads TGTGCCAGCAGCTTAGTGGGACTGCTGTACGAGCAGTACTTC. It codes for CASSLVGLLYEQYF.

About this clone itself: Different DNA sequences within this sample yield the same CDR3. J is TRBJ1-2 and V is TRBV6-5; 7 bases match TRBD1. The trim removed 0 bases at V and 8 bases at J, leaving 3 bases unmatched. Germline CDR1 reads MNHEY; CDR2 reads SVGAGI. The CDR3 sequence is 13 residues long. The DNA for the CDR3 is TGTGCCAGCAGTTACTCAGGGGGCGGGGGCTACACCTTC. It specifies CASSYSGGGGYTF.

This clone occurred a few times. CDR3: CASSYRGSEAFF. The CDR3 DNA reads TGTGCCAGCAGTTACCGGGGATCTGAAGCTTTCTTT. J is TRBJ1-1 and V is TRBV6-5; no reliable D call. This CDR3 contains 12 residues. From germline, CDR1 is MNHEY and CDR2 SVGAGI. V was pared by 2 bases and J by 6 bases, with 7 bases between.

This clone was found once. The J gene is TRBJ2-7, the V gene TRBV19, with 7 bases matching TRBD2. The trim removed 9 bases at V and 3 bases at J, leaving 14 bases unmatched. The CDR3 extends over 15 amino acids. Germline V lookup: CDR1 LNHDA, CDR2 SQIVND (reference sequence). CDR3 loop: CASSRLRDYVYEQYF. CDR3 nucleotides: TGTGCCAGCTCAAGGCTCCGGGACTACGTCTACGAGCAGTACTTC.

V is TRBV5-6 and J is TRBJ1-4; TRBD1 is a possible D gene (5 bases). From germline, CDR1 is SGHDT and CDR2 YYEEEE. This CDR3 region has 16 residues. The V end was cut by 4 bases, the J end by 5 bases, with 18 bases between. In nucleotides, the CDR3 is TGTGCCAGCAGCCTCCTGGAGGGCAGGGCGAATGAAAAACTGTTTTTT. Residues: CASSLLEGRANEKLFF.

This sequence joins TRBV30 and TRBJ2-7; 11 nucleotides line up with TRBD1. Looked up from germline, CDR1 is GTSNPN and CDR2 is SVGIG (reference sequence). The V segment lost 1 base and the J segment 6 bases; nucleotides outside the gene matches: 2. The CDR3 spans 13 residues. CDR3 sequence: CAWSGTGGLEQYF. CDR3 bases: TGTGCCTGGAGTGGGACAGGGGGCCTCGAGCAGTACTTC.

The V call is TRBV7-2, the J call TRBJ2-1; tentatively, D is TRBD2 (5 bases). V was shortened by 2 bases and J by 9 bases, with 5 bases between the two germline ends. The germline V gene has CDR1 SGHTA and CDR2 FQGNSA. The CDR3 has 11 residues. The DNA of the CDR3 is TGTGCCAGCAGCTTAACTAGTGAGCAGTTCTTC. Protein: CASSLTSEQFF.

CDR3 region: CASHRVASGNTIYF. The CDR3 nucleotides read TGTGCCAGCCACCGGGTAGCGTCTGGAAACACCATATATTTT. The V and J genes are TRBV19 and TRBJ1-3, with D unresolved. V lost 9 bases, J lost 1 base, and 13 bases lay in between. This CDR3 region has 14 residues. Germline V CDR1 and CDR2: LNHDA, SQIVND (reference sequence).

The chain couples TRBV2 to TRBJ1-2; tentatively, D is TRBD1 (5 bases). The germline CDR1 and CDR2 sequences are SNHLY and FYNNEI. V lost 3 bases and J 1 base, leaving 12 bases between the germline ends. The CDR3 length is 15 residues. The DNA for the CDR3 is TGTGCCAGCAGTGATGAGGGAAGGGGTAACTATGGCTACACCTTC. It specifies CASSDEGRGNYGYTF.

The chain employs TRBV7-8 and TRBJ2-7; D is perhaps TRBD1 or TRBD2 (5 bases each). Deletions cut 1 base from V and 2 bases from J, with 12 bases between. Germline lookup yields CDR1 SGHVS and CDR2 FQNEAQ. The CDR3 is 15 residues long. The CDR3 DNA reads TGTGCCAGCAGCTTAGGGGTGGGGGACCCCTACGAGCAGTACGTC. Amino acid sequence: CASSLGVGDPYEQYV.

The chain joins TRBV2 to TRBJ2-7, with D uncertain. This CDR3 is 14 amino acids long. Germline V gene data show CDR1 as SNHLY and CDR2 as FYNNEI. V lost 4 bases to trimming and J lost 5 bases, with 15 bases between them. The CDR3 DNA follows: TGTGCCAGCAGTGCGTCCCAGCTGTCCCACGAGCAGTACTTC. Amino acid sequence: CASSASQLSHEQYF.